Reported below is one TCR beta chain. The antigen is unknown. Being free of ophthalmopathy for 18 months of follow-up defined stable hyperthyroidism. Hyperthyroidism patients, all newly diagnosed, had under 2 months' duration and ages of 18 to 65. Sampling 10 ml of fresh peripheral blood provided the PBMCs. Amplifying from RNA transcripts, the study obtained TCR beta CDR3 regions. The first round was an RT-PCR with HTBI primers, and the second round was a multiplex PCR. TCRdb called the multiplex PCR reads again in MiXCR, with one record for every CDR3 protein. The sample shows over 500,000 distinct CDR3 sequences, 20% to 25% of them seen only once. The record originates from a study of Graves' ophthalmopathy and Graves' hyperthyroidism. Whole-study results and caveats: Most expanded clonotypes in thyroid above 0.001 frequency also showed up in blood.

The clonotype originates from a woman between 18 and 30 years old with stable Graves' hyperthyroidism. Some clones in this sample may be carry-over from other donors' samples. Sequenced sample: peripheral blood.

This CDR3 is CASSETGTGGAGYF. CDR3 coding DNA: TGTGCCAGCAGTGAAACCGGGACAGGGGGCGCAGGGTACTTC. The J gene is TRBJ2-5, the V gene TRBV6-1; 12 bases line up with TRBD1. The germline gives CDR1 MNHNS, CDR2 SASEGT. The junction had 8 bases not matched to a gene; V was cut back by 2 bases and J by 13 bases. The CDR3 length is 14 residues.